The clone carrying this TCR beta chain came up a few times. The table came from immunoSEQ multiplex PCR; TCRdb's copy has only in-frame clones and leaves some out. The table lists tens of thousands of clones, 88% of them singletons. The data are from a study of blood T cell repertoires in COVID-19. This CDR3 is 14 amino acids long. V gave up 1 base and J gave up 0 bases, with 7 bases separating them. In germline, CDR1 is SGHTA, CDR2 FQGNSA. The sequenced sample consisted of peripheral blood. This clonotype was obtained from a human donor in a cohort sampled during active COVID-19. The chain employs TRBV7-2 and TRBJ2-7, with a tentative D call TRBD1 (5 bases). The CDR3 sequence: CASSLGQSSYEQYF. CDR3 sequence (DNA): TGTGCCAGCAGCTTAGGACAGAGCTCCTACGAGCAGTACTTC. Complete variable domain (other parts from reference TRBV7-2 and TRBJ2-7): GAGVSQSPSNKVTEKGKDVELRCDPISGHTALYWYRQSLGQGLEFLIYFQGNSAPDKSGLPSDRFSAERTGGSVSTLTIQRTQQEDSAVYLCASSLGQSSYEQYFGPGTRLTVT.